This TCR beta chain was recorded in a study of cytomegalovirus exposure and HLA in healthy donors (dated by TCRdb to about 2017). With regard to the full study: In an earlier analysis of around 540 of the donors, roughly 300 Gb of sequence data and some 100 million unique TCR beta sequences from roughly 200 million T cells were reported. All discovery cohort repertoires had been generated using a single sequencing platform. Alongside the repertoire data, information on donor age, sex, ethnicity and CMV serostatus was compiled. The genetic ancestry cluster associated with self-reported Caucasian donors included approximately 85% of the roughly 360 genotyped donors. To predict cytomegalovirus infection status, the study brought together high-throughput TCR immunosequencing, statistical association of individual TCRs with disease status, and machine learning. A later genetic analysis used genome-wide SNP genotypes for about 65% of the roughly 700 donors, treating that subset as a discovery cohort. Besides the first cohort of under 700 subjects, a separate validation cohort made up of over 95 different subjects was used. An early release covering 550 to 650 HLA-typed donors comprised about 300 gigabases of sequencing data and 85 million to 100 million unique TCR sequences. To decide whether each TCR beta V gene segment behaved as functional or pseudogenic, an earlier analysis of some 570 of the donors relied on high-throughput TCR beta sequencing. The study profiled the T cell repertoires of hundreds of subjects by immunosequencing and related them to cytomegalovirus serostatus. In a later analysis, previously published TCR beta repertoires from several hundred donors were re-analyzed and high-resolution HLA genotyping was added so that TCR occurrence patterns could be studied. The aim of the study was to test whether cataloging public T cell receptors could identify signatures of past pathogen exposure. Both class I and class II loci were covered by HLA typing, at four-digit resolution. In the later analysis, no new phenotypic data were used to find candidate immune exposures; instead, reliance was placed on TCR beta sequences and their occurrence across donors. Four or five DR-DQ haplotypes were handled as single units for association and clustering because linkage in the cohort was strong. Typing coverage varied by locus: about 629-630 donors for A, B, C, DRB1 and DQB1; roughly 560 for DQA1; nearly 610 for DPA1; approximately 450 for DPB1. Among about 400 genotyped donors of the cohort, an average of around 250,000 unique TCR beta nucleotide sequences was sequenced per donor, of which about 18% were non-productive.

The cohort comprised 670 or so healthy bone marrow donors. Cohort members were all nominally healthy when sampled, although unrecorded immune exposures were likely present. The donor was CMV seropositive and belonged to the group of more than 250 seropositive cohort members. Each donor provided a peripheral blood sample, and peripheral blood mononuclear cells were used for TCR beta sequencing. The Qiagen DNeasy Blood Extraction Kit was used to extract genomic DNA from the blood cell samples. In the case of this clone: No cognate antigen has been identified for it.

V loses 6 bases, J loses 0 bases, and the germline ends lie 9 bases apart. From the germline V gene, CDR1 is SNHLY and CDR2 is FYNNEI. Measured from the cysteine to the phenylalanine, the CDR3 is 13 residues long. Left in the record is the CDR3 DNA by itself, 39 bases read in frame from the first base. The library was obtained by the immunoSEQ multiplex PCR assay. A mixture of 60 forward primers for TCR Vbeta segments and 13 reverse primers for TCR Jbeta segments was used in the multiplex PCR. The CDR3 region of rearranged TCR beta genes was amplified from genomic DNA by a multiplex PCR assay. On the Illumina HiSeq System, the amplified TCR beta libraries were sequenced as 87-base-pair reads. Concerning the study's data processing: Across the roughly 670 repertoires, a later analysis counted roughly 84 million unique TCR beta chains, roughly 11 million of which were shared by at least two donors. Raw reads were error-corrected and collapsed into unique sequences by a nearest-neighbor algorithm in which closely related sequences were merged to remove PCR and sequencing errors. To assign V, D and J gene segments, CDR3 sequences were aligned to IMGT reference sequences. Each retained sequence needed at least a six-nucleotide match to both a V gene segment and a J gene segment. A rearrangement counted as productive if the CDR3 had no stop codons and remained in frame with V and J, and every other rearrangement counted as non-productive. CDR3 was defined according to IMGT convention as the region running from the second conserved V-encoded cysteine to the conserved J-encoded phenylalanine. The earlier analysis of about 530 of the donors excluded any sequence lacking an unambiguous match to a single V gene segment. An earlier analysis of roughly 590 of the donors called V segments functional above 56.7% productive rearrangements and segregating when the between-donor standard deviation exceeded 5%. To diagnose cytomegalovirus status from the catalog of TCR beta chain sequences, a statistical classification framework was built. In a later analysis, V and J genes were assigned by comparing TCR nucleotide sequences against IMGT/GENE-DB human TR gene sequences. The TCRdist pipeline was used in a later analysis to assign CDR3 sequences and most-parsimonious VDJ recombination scenarios. In a later analysis, every TCR beta chain was defined by the combination of its CDR3 amino acid sequence and its V-gene family, and reads without a unique V-gene family were dropped. To address suspected cross-contamination and a sequencing artifact, a later analysis removed a few hundred highly shared, low-generation-probability nucleotide sequences. In a later analysis, a clonal expansion index for each public chain was calculated from normalized within-repertoire ranks of inferred template counts. In a later analysis, generation probabilities were computed using a VDJ recombination model fitted to out-of-frame rearrangements, and the results were checked against IGoR. In a later analysis, TCR-TCR, TCR-HLA and TCR-CMV co-occurrence was scored with hypergeometric tests, and a repertoire-size bias correction was applied to TCR pairs. To estimate false discovery rates, a later analysis permuted the HLA or CMV assignments 20 times. In a later analysis, co-occurring TCRs were grouped using DBSCAN, with TCRdist sequence similarity added in when clustering inside HLA-allele-positive subsets. Co-occurrence clustering excluded repertoires with fewer than 30,000 or more than 120,000 public chains, plus five with anomalous nucleotide sharing. TCRdb's version of the immuneACCESS table is confined to in-frame rearrangements and falls short of the full clone set. An unresolved V gene accounts for under half of the shortfall where checked; the remainder is of unknown origin. V, J and clone size reflect that table, while D and trimming were determined from the DNA. The sample's records list roughly 55,000 clones. In total, the top ten clones hold 11% of the sample.

Broad study findings and their caveats: A cluster of highly shared sequence variants was judged likely to be a technical artifact of the sequencing pipeline. A total of fewer than 200 TCR beta chains were listed by the study as associated with cytomegalovirus. According to the authors, the approach could potentially be generalized to other disease states and immunological phenotypes. Roughly uniform sequencing depth across donors was assumed in presence/absence analyses, although this assumption may not hold. In this cohort, only TCR beta chains were sequenced, and detectable features were limited by the absence of alpha or paired-chain data. When HLA alleles, especially DR and DQ, strongly co-occurred, TCR associations were difficult to assign to individual alleles. Across donors, most TCR sequences were observed very rarely, whereas some public TCRs were present in many individuals. The earlier analysis of almost 600 of the donors excluded 15 to 20 rarely observed V segments, including chromosome 9 orphons, because counts were too low. In a later analysis, several top co-occurrence clusters were reported to appear linked to parvovirus B19, influenza, CMV and Epstein-Barr virus. In a later genetic analysis, fewer N-insertions in productive TCRs were reported among donors in an Asian-associated ancestry cluster than the roughly 700-donor mean. An earlier analysis of approximately 530 of the donors showed that most TCR beta V segments appeared in productive rearrangements either about 87% or about 30% of the time, which broadly matched IMGT annotations. A later analysis associated 16,951 TCR beta sequences with specific HLA alleles at a false discovery rate of 0.05. Because the 87-base-pair reads could not distinguish some IMGT-functional V segments, including TRBV6-2 and TRBV6-3, those segments were excluded. In a later genetic analysis, a missense DCLRE1C variant was associated with V-gene and J-gene trimming of TCR beta chains, and the association was replicated in an independent cohort. Because some donors lacked HLA typing at each locus, the association tests relied only on the typed subset. In a later analysis, HLA-associated TCR beta chains were found to be more clonally expanded and to have lower generation probabilities than equally common non-associated chains. In a later analysis, most CMV-associated TCR beta chains were found to appear HLA-restricted, with HLA associations seemingly driven largely by CMV exposure. In vitro tests confirmed that a few of the cytomegalovirus-associated TCR beta chains recognize cytomegalovirus antigens. For the cohort, immune exposure information was limited to CMV serostatus. A further reported finding was that TCR beta sequences accurately predicted the HLA-A and HLA-B alleles for most subjects in the first cohort. Correlated functional status among segregating V segments might reflect linkage disequilibrium, but an unknown experimental factor could not be ruled out. In a later analysis, the rate of TCR association differed among HLA loci, with DRB1 alleles having the most associated TCRs and HLA-C alleles having the fewest. The classifier was reported to diagnose cytomegalovirus status with high specificity and sensitivity in both the original and validation cohorts.

Sequencing was carried out using PBMCs. This clonotype was sampled from a woman aged 45-60 years in good health and CMV-seropositive. The chain joins TRBV2 to TRBJ2-7; TRBD1 is a weak D gene call, 6 bases matching. The CDR3 is CASSLDSSYEQYF. In nucleotide form, the sequence is TGTGCCAGCAGCCTGGACAGCTCCTACGAGCAGTACTTC. Here the CDR3 is joined to the reference TRBV2 and TRBJ2-7 genes, and the full variable domain is: EPEVTQTPSHQVTQMGQEVILRCVPISNHLYFYWYRQILGQKVEFLVSFYNNEISEKSEIFDDQFSVERPDGSNFTLKIRSTKLEDSAMYFCASSLDSSYEQYFGPGTRLTVT.